The 30 T cell receptor beta chains below all came from one sample that was sequenced in a study of CD8+ T cells in alopecia areata. Extracted RNA was reverse transcribed, and the resulting cDNA served as sequencing template. Produced via immunoSEQ multiplex PCR; TCRdb's table is partial and in-frame only. The sample includes more than 200,000 clones, about 68% of them seen just once. Material: CD4+ T cells sorted from blood, obtained at week 0. The source of these receptors is a human donor with alopecia areata.

This clone was counted a few times. This rearrangement joins TRBV29-1 to TRBJ2-6; 7 bases align to TRBD2. The V and J ends lost 3 bases and 2 bases, in that order; junction bases with no gene match: 1. This CDR3 is 14 amino acids long. The germline V gene encodes CDR1 SQVTM and CDR2 ANQGSEA. This CDR3 is CSVDRGAGANVLTF. The CDR3 nucleotides are TGCAGCGTTGACCGGGGGGCTGGGGCCAACGTCCTGACTTTC.

The chain combines TRBV15 with TRBJ2-5, with TRBD2 as a possible D gene (5 bases). The last part of the DNA fits TRBJ2-7 better; the J call may be wrong. In germline, CDR1 is LNHNV, CDR2 YYDKDF (reference sequence). This CDR3 is built from 14 residues. CDR3 loop: CATSPGRGSYEQYF. Here the CDR3 DNA reads TGTGCCACCAGCCCAGGACGGGGCTCCTACGAGCAGTACTTC.

This chain connects TRBV30 to TRBJ2-2; 9 bases align to TRBD2. The CDR3 covers 15 residues. Germline V CDR1 and CDR2: GTSNPN, SVGIG (reference sequence). V lost 5 bases to trimming and J lost 0 bases; unmatched junction nucleotides: 4. CDR3 sequence (DNA): TGTGCCTGGGCCCTAGCGGGGCCGAACACCGGGGAGCTGTTTTTT. As protein: CAWALAGPNTGELFF. The full variable domain, completed using reference TRBV30 and TRBJ2-2, is SQTIHQWPATLVQPVGSPLSLECTVEGTSNPNLYWYRQAAGRGLQLLFYSVGIGQISSEVPQNLSASRPQDRQFILSSKKLLLSDSGFYLCAWALAGPNTGELFFGEGSRLTVL.

This clone was observed a handful of times. The chain links TRBV27 to TRBJ2-5; D unclear. The V gene's germline CDR1 is MNHEY and CDR2 SMNVEV (reference sequence). The CDR3 is 14 residues long. V shed 1 base and J shed 5 bases, with 11 bases lying between them. For the CDR3, the DNA is TGTGCCAGCAGTTTATACGGCAGATCGGAGACCCAGTACTTC. Translation: CASSLYGRSETQYF.

In its sample, this clone was seen a few times. This chain links TRBV2 with TRBJ1-2; 8 nucleotides match TRBD1. The CDR3 covers 15 residues. Germline V lookup: CDR1 SNHLY, CDR2 FYNNEI. V lost 7 bases to trimming and J lost 0 bases; unmatched junction nucleotides: 7. The CDR3 sequence: CASTTDRDANYGYTF. The CDR3 DNA reads as TGTGCCAGCACCACGGACAGGGACGCTAACTATGGCTACACCTTC. Full variable domain (missing parts from reference TRBV2 and TRBJ1-2): EPEVTQTPSHQVTQMGQEVILRCVPISNHLYFYWYRQILGQKVEFLVSFYNNEISEKSEIFDDQFSVERPDGSNFTLKIRSTKLEDSAMYFCASTTDRDANYGYTFGSGTRLTVV.

The chain couples TRBV2 to TRBJ2-3; 7 positions match TRBD2. Trimming took 6 bases from V and 0 from J; bases not matched to a gene: 6. Per the germline V gene, CDR1 is SNHLY and CDR2 is FYNNEI. The CDR3 has 15 amino acids. CDR3 in DNA: TGTGCCAGCAGGAAGCGGGGTGGTAGCACAGATACGCAGTATTTT. Amino acids: CASRKRGGSTDTQYF.

The chain combines TRBV7-9 with TRBJ2-5, with D perhaps TRBD2 (5 bases). This CDR3 region has 14 residues. Germline-derived CDR1 and CDR2 are SEHNR and FQNEAQ (reference sequence). V lost 4 bases and J lost 4, with 13 bases in between. CDR3 in DNA: TGTGCCAGCAGCTCCTTAGTAGGGAGAGAGACCCAGTACTTC. This translates into CASSSLVGRETQYF. Drawing the rest from reference TRBV7-9 and TRBJ2-5, the complete variable domain is DTGVSQNPRHKITKRGQNVTFRCDPISEHNRLYWYRQTLGQGPEFLTYFQNEAQLEKSRLLSDRFSAERPKGSFSTLEIQRTEQGDSAMYLCASSSLVGRETQYFGPGTRLLVL.

The J gene is TRBJ2-1, the V gene TRBV6-5, with 7 bases identical to TRBD2. Unmatched junction bases numbered 4, after V lost 5 bases and J lost 6 bases. The CDR3 has 13 residues. Germline V CDR1 and CDR2: MNHEY, SVGAGI. DNA of the CDR3: TGTGCCAGCAGTAGCGGGACTATCAATGAGCAGTTCTTC. Translated: CASSSGTINEQFF.

The rearrangement joins TRBV30 to TRBJ1-2; 7 nucleotides align to TRBD1. Germline-derived CDR1 and CDR2 are GTSNPN and SVGIG (reference sequence). This CDR3 has 12 residues. V trimming: 4 bases; J trimming: 6 bases; junction bases outside the gene matches: 5. The CDR3 bases are TGTGCCTGGACACGGACAGGCGATGGCTACACCTTC. Its translation: CAWTRTGDGYTF.

This chain links TRBV29-1 with TRBJ2-4; D might be TRBD2 (5 bases). Trimming stripped 1 base from V and 6 bases from J, with 13 bases between. The CDR3 spans 14 residues. Per germline, CDR1 SQVTM and CDR2 ANQGSEA. The CDR3 DNA reads as TGCAGCGTTGAAGTGTCCCGAGGGCCAAACATTCAGTACTTC. The encoded protein is CSVEVSRGPNIQYF.

The chain couples TRBV30 to TRBJ1-1; maybe TRBD1 (5 bases). CDR1 is GTSNPN, CDR2 SVGIG, per germline (reference sequence). The CDR3 runs to 16 residues. Trimming pared 2 bases from V and 0 bases from J, leaving 16 bases between. CDR3 in DNA: TGTGCCTGGAGTCCCACCGGGACGGTAATGAACACTGAAGCTTTCTTT. Translating gives CAWSPTGTVMNTEAFF.

The gene calls are TRBV29-1 and TRBJ2-1; D is unclear. The V end was cut by 4 bases, the J end by 9 bases, with 10 bases between. Germline CDR1 reads SQVTM; CDR2 reads ANQGSEA. The CDR3 sequence is 11 residues long. The CDR3: CSVGVGIEQFF. The CDR3 nucleotides are TGCAGCGTTGGTGTGGGAATTGAGCAGTTCTTC.

This clone was detected once. Here the CDR3 reads CATLSAQGSRETQYF. CDR3 DNA sequence: TGTGCCACCCTCAGTGCCCAGGGGTCACGGGAGACCCAGTACTTC. The genes are TRBV6-5 and TRBJ2-5; D is perhaps TRBD1 (6 bases). V dropped 10 bases and J dropped 5 bases, with 23 bases sitting between them. The germline V gene encodes CDR1 MNHEY and CDR2 SVGAGI. This CDR3 is built from 15 residues.

With respect to this clone: At the DNA level, this CDR3 is encoded by other sequences in the same sample as well. The V gene is TRBV30, the J gene TRBJ2-7; D perhaps matches TRBD1 (5 bases). Per germline, CDR1 GTSNPN and CDR2 SVGIG (reference sequence). The CDR3 length is 12 residues. Trimming removed 4 bases from V and 0 bases from J, with 7 bases in between. CDR3 loop: CAWTGSSYEQYF. CDR3 coding DNA: TGTGCCTGGACAGGGTCCTCCTACGAGCAGTACTTC.

The V gene is TRBV6-6, the J gene TRBJ1-1; the D is unclear. Between the trimmed V and J ends, which lost 10 bases and 5 bases, there was a span of 11 bases. This CDR3 is 11 amino acids long. Germline CDR1 and CDR2: MNHNY and SVGAGI (reference sequence). CDR3 sequence reads: CAILRGTEAFF. DNA of the CDR3: TGTGCCATCCTGAGAGGGACTGAAGCTTTCTTT.

V is TRBV5-4 and J is TRBJ2-7; 7 bases match TRBD1. The CDR3 sequence is 15 residues long. After removal of 4 bases from V and 2 bases from J, the junction contained 9 bases not matched to a gene. Germline V gene sequence: CDR1 SGHNT, CDR2 YYREEE (reference sequence). The CDR3, as DNA: TGTGCCAGCAGCCCCTCGACAGGGCTTCCCTACGAGCAGTACTTC. It specifies CASSPSTGLPYEQYF.

The chain has TRBV27 and TRBJ2-5, with a tentative D call TRBD2 (8 bases). The CDR3 is 16 amino acids. CDR1 MNHEY and CDR2 SMNVEV come from the germline V gene (reference sequence). Trimming took 5 bases from V and 2 from J, leaving 18 bases between them. DNA for the CDR3: TGTGCCAGCAGTCATCGACAGGGCGGGGGGCAAGAGACCCAGTACTTC. Protein sequence: CASSHRQGGGQETQYF.

The J gene is TRBJ1-2, the V gene TRBV29-1; a possible D gene is TRBD1 (6 bases). The CDR3 is 14 residues long. CDR1 and CDR2 from the germline V gene are SQVTM and ANQGSEA. V gave up 5 bases and J gave up 4 bases, with 17 bases separating them. As DNA, the CDR3 is TGCAGCGTTAGGGGGGCAGGGGATATCTATGGCTACACCTTC. This translates into CSVRGAGDIYGYTF.

The chain employs TRBV5-4 and TRBJ2-5; tentatively, D is TRBD2 (6 bases). Deletions cut 1 base from V and 1 base from J, with 8 bases between. The CDR3 covers 14 residues. Per germline, CDR1 SGHNT and CDR2 YYREEE (reference sequence). The CDR3 nucleotides are TGTGCCAGCAGCTTGAAACTAGCCCAAGAGACCCAGTACTTC. Residues: CASSLKLAQETQYF.

The J gene is TRBJ1-2, the V gene TRBV6-5, with 7 bases that match TRBD1. Germline CDR1 is MNHEY and CDR2 is SVGAGI. The CDR3 is 13 amino acids. V lost 4 bases, J lost 4 bases, and 3 bases stayed unmatched. The CDR3 region is CASSSWDSYGYTF. DNA of the CDR3: TGTGCCAGCAGTTCTTGGGACAGCTATGGCTACACCTTC.

J is TRBJ2-3 and V is TRBV7-2, with TRBD2 identical over 12 bases. From germline, CDR1 is SGHTA and CDR2 FQGNSA. V shed 3 bases and J 1 base; nucleotides not matched to a gene: 5. The CDR3 is made up of 17 amino acids. CDR3 in DNA: TGTGCCAGCAGCTTTTCGCGACTAGCGGGGGGCACAGATACGCAGTATTTT. Its protein is CASSFSRLAGGTDTQYF.

The V call is TRBV30, the J call TRBJ1-2, with D unresolved. The CDR3 sequence is 11 residues long. CDR1 and CDR2 (germline): GTSNPN, SVGIG (reference sequence). Trimming removed 3 bases from V and 6 bases from J, with 8 bases in between. This CDR3 reads CAWRFVDGYTF. DNA for the CDR3: TGTGCCTGGAGATTTGTGGATGGCTACACCTTC.

The chain couples TRBV6-5 to TRBJ2-7; 9 bases match TRBD1. Trimming cost V 6 bases and J 3 bases; bases outside gene matches: 6. CDR3 length: 14 residues. The germline V gene encodes CDR1 MNHEY and CDR2 SVGAGI. The CDR3 DNA sequence: TGTGCCAGCAGGCCCGGGACAGGGTTCTACGAGCAGTACTTC. Translation: CASRPGTGFYEQYF.

V usage is TRBV4-2 and J usage is TRBJ2-7; no clear D gene. The ends were cut back, 0 bases at V and 10 bases at J, with 16 bases in the middle. The CDR3 runs to 14 residues. Germline assignment: CDR1 LGHNA and CDR2 YNFKEQ. CDR3 sequence (DNA): TGTGCCAGCAGCCAAGATTGGTTGGCGGAGCCACAGTACTTC. Translated, it gives CASSQDWLAEPQYF.

The J gene is TRBJ2-2, the V gene TRBV9, with 10 nucleotides matching TRBD1. With V trimmed by 3 bases and J by 7 bases, 9 bases remained unmatched. The CDR3 consists of 16 residues. From germline, CDR1 is SGDLS and CDR2 YYNGEE. The CDR3 nucleotides are TGTGCCAGCAGCGCGGGACAGGGGAGTTATGGCGGGGAGCTGTTTTTT. Translated: CASSAGQGSYGGELFF.

The rearrangement links TRBV30 to TRBJ1-2, with TRBD1 matching 9 bases. Germline-derived CDR1 and CDR2 are GTSNPN and SVGIG (reference sequence). Trimming at V came to 4 bases and at J to 6 bases, leaving 3 bases not matched to a gene. This CDR3 contains 12 residues. Here the CDR3 reads CAWKGQGHGYTF. The CDR3 nucleotides read TGTGCCTGGAAAGGACAGGGGCATGGCTACACCTTC.

The rearrangement links TRBV7-2 to TRBJ2-4; no reliable D call. This CDR3 contains 13 residues. Germline V CDR1 and CDR2: SGHTA, FQGNSA. V lost 1 base and J lost 9, with 10 bases in between. CDR3 DNA: TGTGCCAGCAGCTTAGTCACGAGGTCCATTCAGTACTTC. This codes for CASSLVTRSIQYF.

The chain has TRBV29-1 and TRBJ2-2, with a weak D call TRBD1 (5 bases). This CDR3 region has 14 residues. Germline V lookup: CDR1 SQVTM, CDR2 ANQGSEA. V lost 2 bases to trimming and J lost 3 bases, with 10 bases between them. The CDR3 is CSVELQGYTGELFF. CDR3 bases: TGCAGCGTTGAATTGCAGGGCTACACCGGGGAGCTGTTTTTT.

The genes are TRBV5-1 and TRBJ1-6; D is undetermined. V shed 2 bases and J shed 6 bases, with 9 bases lying between them. Germline V gene lookup returns CDR1 SGHRS and CDR2 YFSETQ. CDR3 length: 14 residues. CDR3 amino acids: CASSFGDTNSPLHF. Written as DNA, the CDR3 is TGCGCCAGCAGCTTCGGGGATACTAATTCACCCCTCCACTTT.

This clone occurred a few times. V gene TRBV29-1 combines with J gene TRBJ2-7; 7 bases map to TRBD2. The CDR3 runs to 12 residues. Looked up from germline, CDR1 is SQVTM and CDR2 is ANQGSEA. V gave up 6 bases and J gave up 2 bases; unmatched junction bases: 4. This chain's CDR3 is CSVRRGAYEQYF. CDR3 DNA sequence: TGCAGCGTCCGTCGGGGGGCCTACGAGCAGTACTTC.